This T cell receptor beta chain was obtained from a study of blood T cells in healthy people across ages. With a J-beta primer mix and a sample-barcoded 5' primer, a second PCR ran roughly 6 to 11 cycles. TCRdb re-called the 5' RACE reads with MiXCR, one entry per CDR3 protein. The table records about 800,000 distinct CDR3 sequences, around 25% of them present only once. This clonotype was detected only a few times. The V and J ends lost 5 bases and 2 bases, in that order; junction bases with no gene match: 11. Germline-derived CDR1 and CDR2 are SGHTA and FQGNSA. The CDR3 runs to 18 residues. Per sample, a minimum of 6 million PBMCs were isolated. In addition, the sample was reused for a study of T cells of mothers and their children. That work contributes: Unrelated mother-child pairs always had slightly, but never significantly, lower normalized overlap than related pairs. The authors detected no persistent microchimeric T cell clones.

The chain uses TRBV7-2 and TRBJ2-5; TRBD2 aligns across 13 bases. The TCR was taken from a boy between 10 and 17 years old in good health. The material sequenced was blood. In nucleotides, the CDR3 is TGTGCCAGCAGCCTCCCACATCCGGGACTAGCGGGACAAGAGACCCAGTACTTC. It yields the protein CASSLPHPGLAGQETQYF. Full variable domain (missing parts from reference TRBV7-2 and TRBJ2-5): GAGVSQSPSNKVTEKGKDVELRCDPISGHTALYWYRQSLGQGLEFLIYFQGNSAPDKSGLPSDRFSAERTGGSVSTLTIQRTQQEDSAVYLCASSLPHPGLAGQETQYFGPGTRLLVL.